The text below deals with one T cell receptor beta chain. Its antigen remains unidentified. There are no base qualities to consult, and no much larger clone falls within one base. Receptor amplification or capture employed PCR. Sequencing was carried out with an Illumina HiSeq 2500. To normalize quantification of the TCRbeta repertoire, the TCR libraries were built with molecular barcoding that relied on unique molecular identifiers. In-frame beta chains were kept once TCRdb had trimmed the public reads at Q25 with fastp and called clones with MiXCR. Entries that share a CDR3 protein sequence are merged under the most common genes and DNA. The sample profile shows around 250,000 distinct CDR3 sequences; 9.9% of them were found once. Of the sample, around 10% falls within the top ten clones. V is pruned by 5 bases and J by 5 bases, leaving 12 bases of the junction without a gene match. As encoded in the germline V gene, CDR1 is SGHDN while CDR2 is FVKESK. The CDR3 starts with the cysteine, ends with the phenylalanine, and has 16 residues. Only the CDR3 portion is preserved as DNA: 48 bases, with reading frame beginning at the first base.

This specimen comes from a study of T-cell reconstitution after alpha-beta-depleted transplantation in children (TCRdb year 2016). For context, the study as a whole: The study quantitatively tracked T-cell immune reconstitution after TCRalphabeta/CD19-depleted allogeneic hematopoietic cell transplantation in children using TCR repertoire profiling.

The material was PBMCs from the stem cell graft donor, obtained from the stem cell graft. The sequence joins TRBV14 to TRBJ2-3; 8 central nucleotides agree with TRBD1. This clonotype originated in a human donor who donated a stem cell graft to a child with SCID. In nucleotides, the sequence is TGTGCCAGCAGCTACCGCCGGGACAGGTATGGAGATACGCAGTATTTT. It translates as CASSYRRDRYGDTQYF.